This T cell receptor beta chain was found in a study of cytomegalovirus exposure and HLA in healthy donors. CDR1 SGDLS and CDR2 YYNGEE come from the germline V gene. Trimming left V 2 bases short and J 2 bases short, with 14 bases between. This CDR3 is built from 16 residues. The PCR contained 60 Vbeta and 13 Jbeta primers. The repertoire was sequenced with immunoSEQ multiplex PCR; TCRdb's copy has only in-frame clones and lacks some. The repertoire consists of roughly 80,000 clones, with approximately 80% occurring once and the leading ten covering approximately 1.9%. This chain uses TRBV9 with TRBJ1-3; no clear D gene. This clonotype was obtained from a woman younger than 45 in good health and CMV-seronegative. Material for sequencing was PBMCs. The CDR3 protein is CASSVSGLATGNTIYF. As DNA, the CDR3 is TGTGCCAGCAGCGTCAGCGGACTAGCAACTGGAAACACCATATATTTT.